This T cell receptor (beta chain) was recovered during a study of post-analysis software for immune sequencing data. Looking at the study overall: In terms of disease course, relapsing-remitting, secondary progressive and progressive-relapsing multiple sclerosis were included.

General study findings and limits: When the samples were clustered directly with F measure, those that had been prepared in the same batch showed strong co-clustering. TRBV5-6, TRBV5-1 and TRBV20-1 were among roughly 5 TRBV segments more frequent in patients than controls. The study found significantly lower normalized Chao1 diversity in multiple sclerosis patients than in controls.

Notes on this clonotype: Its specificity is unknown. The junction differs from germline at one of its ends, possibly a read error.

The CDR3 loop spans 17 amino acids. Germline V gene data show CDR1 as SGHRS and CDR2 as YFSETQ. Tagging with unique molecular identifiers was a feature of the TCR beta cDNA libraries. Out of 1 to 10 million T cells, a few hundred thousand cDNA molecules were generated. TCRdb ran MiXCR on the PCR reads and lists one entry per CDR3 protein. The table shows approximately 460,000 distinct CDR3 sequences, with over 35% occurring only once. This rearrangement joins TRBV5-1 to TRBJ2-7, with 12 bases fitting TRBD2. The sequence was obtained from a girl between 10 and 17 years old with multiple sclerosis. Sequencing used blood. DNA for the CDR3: TGCGTCAGCAGCCTTAGGACTAGCGGGATGGTCGACTACGAGCAGTACTTC. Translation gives CVSSLRTSGMVDYEQYF.